The 29 T cell receptor beta chains below come from one sample, sequenced in a study of blood T cell repertoires in COVID-19. Assay: immunoSEQ multiplex PCR; the TCRdb copy retains only in-frame clones and omits some. The sample carries 250,000 to 300,000 clones, 70% to 90% recorded once. The source material was peripheral blood. The receptor source for this set is a woman between 65 and 79 years old with acute or convalescent COVID-19.

The chain carries TRBV19 and TRBJ2-1; TRBD2 matches at 9 bases. Germline V gene data show CDR1 as LNHDA and CDR2 as SQIVND (reference sequence). The CDR3 runs to 16 residues. The ends lost 9 bases at V and 4 bases at J; junction bases unmatched: 13. The CDR3 reads CASPRRAGGRYNEQFF. CDR3 nucleotide sequence: TGTGCCAGCCCAAGGCGAGCGGGGGGCAGATACAATGAGCAGTTCTTC.

V gene TRBV3-1 (or the pseudogene TRBV3-2) combines with J gene TRBJ1-1; TRBD1 is a possible D gene (5 bases). V lost 4 bases, J lost 2 bases, and 8 bases lay in between. Germline loops: CDR1 LGHDT, CDR2 YNNKEL (reference sequence). The CDR3 extends over 13 amino acids. The CDR3 coding sequence is TGTGCCAGCAGCCGGGGGGTCAACACTGAAGCTTTCTTT. Its translation is CASSRGVNTEAFF.

This clone has more than one count but fewer than ten. This chain connects TRBV5-1 to TRBJ1-2, with 9 bases lining up with TRBD1. The CDR3 sequence is 17 residues long. CDR1 is SGHRS and CDR2 is YFSETQ in the germline V gene. J gave up 8 bases and V 0 bases, and 14 bases lay outside the gene matches. The CDR3 coding sequence is TGCGCCAGCAGCTTGGAAGGAGACAGGGGGAATCGACGGGGCTACACCTTC. Residues: CASSLEGDRGNRRGYTF.

The chain has TRBV12-5 and TRBJ2-1; 9 bases match TRBD2. The CDR3 consists of 16 residues. J gave up 5 bases and V 2 bases, and 7 bases lay outside the gene matches. CDR1 LGHNT and CDR2 FRNRAP come from the germline V gene. The CDR3 spells CASGLQAGGRNNEQFF. The CDR3 DNA follows: TGTGCTAGTGGTTTGCAAGCGGGGGGCCGAAACAATGAGCAGTTCTTC.

This clone was found a few times. The chain uses TRBV6-1 and TRBJ2-1; D remains ambiguous. The V gene's germline CDR1 is MNHNS and CDR2 SASEGT. The CDR3 has 13 amino acids. The ends were cut back, 3 bases at V and 3 bases at J, with 6 bases in the middle. The CDR3 is CASSEGNYNEQFF. The DNA for the CDR3 is TGTGCCAGCAGTGAGGGCAACTACAATGAGCAGTTCTTC.

The rearrangement joins TRBV19 to TRBJ1-5; 9 bases fit TRBD1. V shed 5 bases and J 2 bases; nucleotides not matched to a gene: 4. CDR3 length equals 15 residues. CDR1 and CDR2 from the germline V gene are LNHDA and SQIVND (reference sequence). CDR3 coding DNA: TGTGCCAGTAGTGCCACAGGGGGCGGCAATCAGCCCCAGCATTTT. This gives the protein CASSATGGGNQPQHF.

The chain uses TRBV5-4 and TRBJ2-1; a possible D gene is TRBD2 (5 bases). Between the trimmed V and J ends, which lost 0 bases and 7 bases, there was a span of 11 bases. CDR3 size: 14 residues. CDR1 and CDR2 (germline): SGHNT, YYREEE (reference sequence). Here the CDR3 reads CASSLARGRNEQFF. DNA for the CDR3: TGTGCCAGCAGCTTGGCCCGGGGTCGGAATGAGCAGTTCTTC.

The J gene is TRBJ1-1, the V gene TRBV18; D possibly corresponds to TRBD1 (6 bases). Germline loops: CDR1 KGHSH, CDR2 LQKENI. The germline V and J ends were trimmed by 3 bases and 1 base, with 18 bases remaining between them. This CDR3 is 17 amino acids long. The CDR3 region has the DNA TGTGCCAGCTCACCTGACAGGATTGGGGCTTGGAACACTGAAGCTTTCTTT. It yields the protein CASSPDRIGAWNTEAFF.

This clone was observed once. The chain is built from TRBV4-1 and TRBJ2-3; 11 bases are a match to TRBD2. Per the germline V gene, CDR1 is MGHRA and CDR2 is YSYEKL. J was trimmed by 4 bases and V by 1 base; bases with no gene match: 7. The CDR3 spans 17 residues. CDR3 residues: CASSQGLAGGVPDTQYF. CDR3 coding DNA: TGCGCCAGCAGCCAAGGTTTAGCGGGGGGGGTCCCAGATACGCAGTATTTT.

CDR3 coding DNA: TGTGCCAGCAGCCGTAGCGGGGGCGTCAATGAGCAGTTCTTC. As protein: CASSRSGGVNEQFF. The rearrangement uses TRBV4-2 and TRBJ2-1, with 9 bases identical to TRBD2. Germline V gene sequence: CDR1 LGHNA, CDR2 YNFKEQ. The CDR3 has 14 residues. Unmatched junction bases numbered 4, after V lost 4 bases and J lost 6 bases.

The V and J genes are TRBV7-9 and TRBJ2-7; TRBD1 agrees at 7 bases. Germline assignment: CDR1 SEHNR and CDR2 FQNEAQ (reference sequence). With 5 bases clipped from V and 4 bases from J, the junction kept 11 bases outside the gene matches. There are 15 residues in the CDR3. CDR3 in amino acids: CASSLFRQGVYEQYF. CDR3 coding DNA: TGTGCCAGCAGCCTCTTTCGACAGGGTGTTTACGAGCAGTACTTC.

A single count supports this clone. The genes are TRBV6-5 and TRBJ1-4, with D possibly being TRBD1 (6 bases). This CDR3 region has 15 residues. The germline gives CDR1 MNHEY, CDR2 SVGAGI. V was cut by 8 bases and J by 4 bases, with 17 bases left in between. CDR3 coding DNA: TGTGCCAGCCTCAGCGGGGGGGCGAATAATGAAAAACTGTTTTTT. Translated: CASLSGGANNEKLFF.

The chain is built from TRBV5-1 and TRBJ2-3, with a tentative D call TRBD1 (5 bases). CDR1 SGHRS and CDR2 YFSETQ come from the germline V gene. Trimming shortened V by 3 bases and J by 0 bases, and 8 bases separated the two germline ends. There are 14 residues in the CDR3. The CDR3 coding sequence is TGCGCCAGCAGCTCGGACAAGAGCACAGATACGCAGTATTTT. Protein: CASSSDKSTDTQYF.

The chain recombines TRBV27 with TRBJ2-2; a possible D gene is TRBD1 (8 bases). Germline V gives CDR1 MNHEY, CDR2 SMNVEV (reference sequence). The CDR3 spans 18 residues. V was cut by 7 bases and J by 1 base, with 22 bases left in between. The CDR3: CASTPKRGGTGNTGELFF. The CDR3 DNA sequence: TGTGCCAGCACTCCGAAGAGGGGGGGGACAGGGAACACCGGGGAGCTGTTTTTT.

V usage is TRBV6-5 and J usage is TRBJ2-7; a possible D gene is TRBD2 (6 bases). V dropped 0 bases and J dropped 1 base, with 10 bases sitting between them. The CDR3 is 15 amino acids. The germline CDR1 and CDR2 sequences are MNHEY and SVGAGI. As DNA, the CDR3 is TGTGCCAGCAGTTACTCAATCGGAGGGTCCTACGAGCAGTACTTC. It translates to CASSYSIGGSYEQYF.

The V call is TRBV5-1, the J call TRBJ2-1, with D possibly TRBD2 on 7 matching bases. The CDR3 has 17 residues. Germline V gives CDR1 SGHRS, CDR2 YFSETQ. V shed 0 bases and J shed 3 bases, with 16 bases lying between them. CDR3: CASSLESRGAFYNEQFF. CDR3 nucleotides: TGCGCCAGCAGCTTGGAGTCACGGGGGGCCTTCTACAATGAGCAGTTCTTC.

This clone has just one count. V is TRBV19 and J is TRBJ2-3; the D is unclear. V was cut by 2 bases and J by 2 bases, with 14 bases left in between. CDR3 length equals 16 residues. From germline, CDR1 is LNHDA and CDR2 SQIVND (reference sequence). The CDR3 loop reads CASSIRSYQTTDTQYF. CDR3 nucleotides: TGTGCCAGTAGTATACGGAGCTACCAAACCACAGATACGCAGTATTTT.

The chain joins TRBV13 to TRBJ2-6; D perhaps matches TRBD1 (5 bases). The germline gives CDR1 PRHDT, CDR2 FYEKMQ (reference sequence). CDR3 length equals 15 residues. V lost 5 bases to trimming and J lost 1 base, with 9 bases between them. The CDR3: CASSRDSSGANVLTF. The CDR3 nucleotides are TGTGCCAGCAGCCGTGACAGTTCTGGGGCCAACGTCCTGACTTTC.

The rearrangement uses TRBV5-6 and TRBJ2-7, with 8 bases identical to TRBD2. With 7 bases clipped from V and 2 bases from J, the junction kept 8 bases outside the gene matches. Germline V gene lookup returns CDR1 SGHDT and CDR2 YYEEEE. CDR3 size: 14 residues. This CDR3 reads CASLRNGGAYEQYF. The CDR3 nucleotides are TGTGCCAGCTTGCGGAACGGGGGGGCCTACGAGCAGTACTTC.

J is TRBJ2-1 and V is TRBV29-1, with a tentative D call TRBD2 (5 bases). This CDR3 spans 16 amino acids. Germline assignment: CDR1 SQVTM and CDR2 ANQGSEA. V lost 5 bases and J lost 0, with 17 bases in between. CDR3 coding DNA: TGCAGCGTTATACAAAGGACTTCCCACTCCTACAATGAGCAGTTCTTC. It yields the protein CSVIQRTSHSYNEQFF.

J is TRBJ2-5 and V is TRBV7-9, with a tentative D call TRBD2 (6 bases). V was pared by 5 bases and J by 3 bases, with 16 bases between. This CDR3 is built from 15 residues. Germline CDR1 and CDR2: SEHNR and FQNEAQ (reference sequence). CDR3 residues: CASSPSRAGKETQYF. The DNA of the CDR3 is TGTGCCAGCAGCCCTTCTAGGGCGGGAAAAGAGACCCAGTACTTC.

The rearrangement uses TRBV4-2 and TRBJ1-2; TRBD1 matches at 8 bases. V lost 2 bases, J lost 3 bases, and 2 bases stayed unmatched. Germline V lookup: CDR1 LGHNA, CDR2 YNFKEQ. CDR3 length: 14 residues. The CDR3 bases are TGTGCCAGCAGCCAACGGACAGGGCACTATGGCTACACCTTC. Protein product: CASSQRTGHYGYTF.

In the case of this clone: Other DNA sequences of this sample code for an identical CDR3. This chain uses TRBV6-5 with TRBJ1-2; 9 bases align to TRBD1. Trimming cost V 3 bases and J 3 bases; bases outside gene matches: 5. Per the germline V gene, CDR1 is MNHEY and CDR2 is SVGAGI. The CDR3 runs to 15 residues. In nucleotides, the CDR3 is TGTGCCAGCAGTTATAGGGGGGACAGGGACTATGGCTACACCTTC. Translation: CASSYRGDRDYGYTF.

The rearrangement links TRBV21-1 to TRBJ1-4; TRBD1, the D gene given by the table, was not confirmed from the DNA. TRBV21-1 is reported as a pseudogene. The CDR3 runs to 16 residues. CDR3 residues: CASSKDRQGAGEKLFF. Written as DNA, the CDR3 is TGTGCCAGCAGCAAAGACCGACAGGGGGCGGGTGAAAAACTGTTTTTT.

This clone was detected only once. The chain has TRBV2 and TRBJ1-5, with D possibly matching TRBD1 (5 bases). Germline assignment: CDR1 SNHLY and CDR2 FYNNEI. The CDR3 contains 13 residues. Trimming stripped 8 bases from V and 4 bases from J, with 12 bases between. CDR3 loop: CASVLGPNQPQHF. Written as DNA, the CDR3 is TGTGCCAGCGTTTTGGGGCCTAATCAGCCCCAGCATTTT.

The chain links TRBV5-1 to TRBJ1-6; 8 bases fit TRBD1. Per germline, CDR1 SGHRS and CDR2 YFSETQ. V shed 4 bases, J shed 0 bases, and the junction held 6 bases outside the gene matches. The CDR3 totals 17 residues. The CDR3 nucleotides are TGCGCCAGCAGCCGAGGACAGGGAAGCTCCTATAATTCACCCCTCCACTTT. Translated: CASSRGQGSSYNSPLHF.

The rearrangement links TRBV10-1 to TRBJ1-1; D not resolved. Trimming shortened V by 6 bases and J by 3 bases, and 11 bases separated the two germline ends. CDR3 size: 13 residues. Germline V gene data show CDR1 as WNHNN and CDR2 as SYGVQD (reference sequence). As DNA, the CDR3 is TGCGCCAGCAGGGCGTTCGGGGACACTGAAGCTTTCTTT. It is translated as CASRAFGDTEAFF.

This chain uses TRBV5-5 with TRBJ2-2; 7 positions match TRBD1. The germline V gene encodes CDR1 SGHKS and CDR2 YYEKEE (reference sequence). The CDR3 is 16 amino acids. V was clipped by 1 base and J by 4 bases; unmatched bases: 7. The chain's CDR3 is CASSLRASGGTGELFF. CDR3 in DNA: TGTGCCAGCAGCTTGAGAGCGTCAGGGGGCACCGGGGAGCTGTTTTTT.

This chain links TRBV3-1 (or the pseudogene TRBV3-2) with TRBJ2-3, with D possibly matching TRBD1 (5 bases). CDR1 is LGHDT and CDR2 is YNNKEL in the germline V gene (reference sequence). CDR3 length: 15 amino acids. The ends were cut back, 3 bases at V and 1 base at J, with 11 bases in the middle. In DNA form, the CDR3 reads TGTGCCAGCAGCCAGCAACAGGTACGCACAGATACGCAGTATTTT. Translation: CASSQQQVRTDTQYF.